This T cell receptor (beta chain) comes out of a study of cytomegalovirus exposure and HLA in healthy donors. Study-wide results and caveats: Reported results showed that the classifier diagnosed cytomegalovirus status with high specificity and sensitivity. Researchers reported in a later analysis that a missense DCLRE1C variant was tied to TCR beta V- and J-gene trimming.

These donors counted as nominally healthy when sampled, but unrecorded immune exposures were likely. 60 Vbeta and 13 Jbeta primers were used in PCR. The data were produced by immunoSEQ multiplex PCR, yet TCRdb's version contains in-frame clones alone and is incomplete. The table lists about 140,000 clones, about four fifths of them singletons. V was pared by 5 bases and J by 3 bases, with 3 bases of the junction left unmatched. The germline gives CDR1 MNHEY, CDR2 SVGAGI. CDR3 length: 13 amino acids. As concerns this clone: Its antigen is undetermined.

The genes are TRBV6-5 and TRBJ2-7, with 8 bases fitting TRBD1. The receptor was isolated from a man aged 35-49 years in good health and CMV-seronegative. Input material: PBMCs. CDR3 DNA: TGTGCCAGCAGTCTCGGGACAGGCTACGAGCAGTACTTC. Protein: CASSLGTGYEQYF.